The sequence of this TCR beta chain was determined in a study of blood T cell repertoires in COVID-19. Overall study: Samples representing acute and convalescent COVID-19 were sourced from the United States, Italy and Spain. PBMCs, B-cell-depleted T cells, or T cells were the source of the cDNA or gDNA that made up the material.

The assay was immunoSEQ multiplex PCR, and TCRdb's table has in-frame clones only and misses some. The sample holds a few hundred thousand clones; approximately 82% are singletons and the top ten take roughly 2%. The receptor was isolated from a man aged 25 to 40 who had recovered from COVID-19. The sequenced sample consisted of peripheral blood.

The DNA for the CDR3 is TGTGCCAGCAGCCAAGATAAAGGGATAGGGGGAACCCAGTACTTC. It codes for CASSQDKGIGGTQYF. The gene calls are TRBV4-2 and TRBJ2-5, with D perhaps matching TRBD1 (6 bases). The CDR3 contains 15 residues. The V end was cut by 0 bases, the J end by 8 bases, with 16 bases between. From germline, CDR1 is LGHNA and CDR2 YNFKEQ.